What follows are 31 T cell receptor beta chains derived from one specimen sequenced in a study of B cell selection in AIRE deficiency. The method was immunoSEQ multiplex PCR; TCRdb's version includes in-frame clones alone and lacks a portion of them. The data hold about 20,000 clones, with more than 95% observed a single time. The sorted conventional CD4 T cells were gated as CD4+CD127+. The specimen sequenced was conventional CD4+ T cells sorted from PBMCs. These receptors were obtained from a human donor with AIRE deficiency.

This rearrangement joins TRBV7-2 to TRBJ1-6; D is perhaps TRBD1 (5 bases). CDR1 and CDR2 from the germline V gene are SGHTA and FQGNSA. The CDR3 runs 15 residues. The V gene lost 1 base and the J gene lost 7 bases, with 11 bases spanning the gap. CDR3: CASSLGDRLNSPLHF. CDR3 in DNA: TGTGCCAGCAGCTTAGGGGACCGATTAAATTCACCCCTCCACTTT. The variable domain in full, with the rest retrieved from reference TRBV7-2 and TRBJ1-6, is GAGVSQSPSNKVTEKGKDVELRCDPISGHTALYWYRQSLGQGLEFLIYFQGNSAPDKSGLPSDRFSAERTGGSVSTLTIQRTQQEDSAVYLCASSLGDRLNSPLHFGNGTRLTVT.

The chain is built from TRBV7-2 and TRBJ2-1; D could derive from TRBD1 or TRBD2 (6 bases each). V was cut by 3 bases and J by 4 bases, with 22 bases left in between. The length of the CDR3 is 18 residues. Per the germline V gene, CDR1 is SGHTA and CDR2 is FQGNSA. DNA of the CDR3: TGTGCCAGCAGCTTGAGGGGGGCTAGGGGATTAACTTACAATGAGCAGTTCTTC. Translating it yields CASSLRGARGLTYNEQFF.

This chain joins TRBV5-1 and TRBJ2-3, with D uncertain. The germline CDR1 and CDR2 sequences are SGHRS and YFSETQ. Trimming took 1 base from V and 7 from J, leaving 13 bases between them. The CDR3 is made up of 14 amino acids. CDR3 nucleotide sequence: TGCGCCAGCAGCTTGCAGCCCGGGCCAAATACGCAGTATTTT. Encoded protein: CASSLQPGPNTQYF.

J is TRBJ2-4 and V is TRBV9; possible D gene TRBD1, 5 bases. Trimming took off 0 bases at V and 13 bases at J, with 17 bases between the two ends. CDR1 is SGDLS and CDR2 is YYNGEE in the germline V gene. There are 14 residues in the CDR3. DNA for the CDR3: TGTGCCAGCAGCGTAGATTTAGGGGTAACCCAACAGTACTTC. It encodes CASSVDLGVTQQYF. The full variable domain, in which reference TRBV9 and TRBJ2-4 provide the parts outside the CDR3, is DSGVTQTPKHLITATGQRVTLRCSPRSGDLSVYWYQQSLDQGLQFLIQYYNGEERAKGNILERFSAQQFPDLHSELNLSSLELGDSALYFCASSVDLGVTQQYFGAGTRLSVL.

CDR3 region: CASSLARGSGETQYF. The DNA for the CDR3 is TGCGCCAGCAGCTTGGCGCGCGGGTCGGGCGAGACCCAGTACTTC. The V call is TRBV5-1, the J call TRBJ2-5; D perhaps matches TRBD2 (5 bases). CDR3 length: 15 residues. The germline V gene encodes CDR1 SGHRS and CDR2 YFSETQ. V dropped 0 bases and J dropped 5 bases, with 14 bases sitting between them.

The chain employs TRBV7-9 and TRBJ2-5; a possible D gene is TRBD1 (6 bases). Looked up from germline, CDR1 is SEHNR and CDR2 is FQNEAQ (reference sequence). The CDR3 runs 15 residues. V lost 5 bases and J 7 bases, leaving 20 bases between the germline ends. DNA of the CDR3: TGTGCCAGCAGCAAGTCAGGGGCAGGGCCATGGACCCAGTACTTC. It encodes CASSKSGAGPWTQYF.

The CDR3 DNA follows: TGTGCCAGCAGCTTAGATGGGGGAGGGGAGACCCAGTACTTC. It specifies CASSLDGGGETQYF. The V gene is TRBV11-2, the J gene TRBJ2-5; TRBD2 matches 7 bases. CDR3 length: 14 residues. V gave up 0 bases and J gave up 5 bases; unmatched junction bases: 3. The germline gives CDR1 SGHAT, CDR2 FQNNGV.

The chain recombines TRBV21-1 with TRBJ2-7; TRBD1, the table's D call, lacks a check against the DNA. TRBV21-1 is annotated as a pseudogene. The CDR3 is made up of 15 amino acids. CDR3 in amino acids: CASSKIGQGRLEQYF. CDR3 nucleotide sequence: TGTGCCAGCAGCAAAATTGGCCAGGGTCGCCTCGAGCAGTACTTC.

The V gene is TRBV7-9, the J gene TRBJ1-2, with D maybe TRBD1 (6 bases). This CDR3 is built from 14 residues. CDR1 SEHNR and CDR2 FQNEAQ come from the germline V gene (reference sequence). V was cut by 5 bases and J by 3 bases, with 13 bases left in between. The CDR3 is CASSPPSGDYGYTF. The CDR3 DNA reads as TGTGCCAGCAGCCCGCCGTCAGGGGACTATGGCTACACCTTC.

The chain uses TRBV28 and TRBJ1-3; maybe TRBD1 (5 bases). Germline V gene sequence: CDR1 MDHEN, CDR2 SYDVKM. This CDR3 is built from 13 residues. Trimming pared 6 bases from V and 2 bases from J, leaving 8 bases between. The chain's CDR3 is CASSLTAGNTIYF. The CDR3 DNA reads TGTGCCAGCAGCCTGACAGCTGGAAACACCATATATTTT.

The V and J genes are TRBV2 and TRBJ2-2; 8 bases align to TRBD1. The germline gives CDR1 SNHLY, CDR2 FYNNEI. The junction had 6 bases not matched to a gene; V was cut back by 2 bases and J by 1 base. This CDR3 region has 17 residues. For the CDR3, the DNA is TGTGCCAGCAGTGAACCTCCGGGGACAGGGAACACCGGGGAGCTGTTTTTT. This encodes CASSEPPGTGNTGELFF.

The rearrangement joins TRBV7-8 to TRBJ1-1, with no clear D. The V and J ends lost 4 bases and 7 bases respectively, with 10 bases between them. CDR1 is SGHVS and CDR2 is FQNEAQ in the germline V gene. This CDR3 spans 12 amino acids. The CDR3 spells CASSYSRFEAFF. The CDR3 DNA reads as TGTGCCAGCAGCTACTCGCGCTTTGAAGCTTTCTTT.

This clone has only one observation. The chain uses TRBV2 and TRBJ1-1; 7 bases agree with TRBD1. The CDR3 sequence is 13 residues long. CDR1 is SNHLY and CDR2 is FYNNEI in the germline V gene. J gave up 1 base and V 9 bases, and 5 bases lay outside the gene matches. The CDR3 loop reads CASSRDRNTEAFF. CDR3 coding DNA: TGTGCCAGTAGTAGGGACAGGAACACTGAAGCTTTCTTT.

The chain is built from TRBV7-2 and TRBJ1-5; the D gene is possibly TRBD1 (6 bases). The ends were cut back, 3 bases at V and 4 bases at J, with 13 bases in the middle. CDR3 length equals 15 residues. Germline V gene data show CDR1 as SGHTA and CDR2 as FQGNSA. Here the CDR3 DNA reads TGTGCCAGCAGCTTGACAGGCCCGGTAAATCAGCCCCAGCATTTT. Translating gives CASSLTGPVNQPQHF.

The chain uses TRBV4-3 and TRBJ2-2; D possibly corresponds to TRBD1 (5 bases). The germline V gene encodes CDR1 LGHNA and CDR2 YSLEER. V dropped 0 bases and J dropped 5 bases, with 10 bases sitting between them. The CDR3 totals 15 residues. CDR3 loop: CASSQDQRGTGELFF. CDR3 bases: TGCGCCAGCAGCCAAGATCAAAGGGGAACCGGGGAGCTGTTTTTT.

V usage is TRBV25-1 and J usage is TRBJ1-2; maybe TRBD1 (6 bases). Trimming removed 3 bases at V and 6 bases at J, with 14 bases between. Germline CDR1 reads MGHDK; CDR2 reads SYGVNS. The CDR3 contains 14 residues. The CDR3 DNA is TGTGCCAGCAGTGATGGGTCAGGGGTACATGGCTACACCTTC. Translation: CASSDGSGVHGYTF.

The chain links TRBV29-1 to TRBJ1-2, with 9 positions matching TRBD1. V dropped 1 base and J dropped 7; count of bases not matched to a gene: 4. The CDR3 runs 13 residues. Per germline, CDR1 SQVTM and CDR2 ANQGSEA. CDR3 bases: TGCAGCGTTGAAGTCGGACAGGGGAGTGGCTACACCTTC. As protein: CSVEVGQGSGYTF.

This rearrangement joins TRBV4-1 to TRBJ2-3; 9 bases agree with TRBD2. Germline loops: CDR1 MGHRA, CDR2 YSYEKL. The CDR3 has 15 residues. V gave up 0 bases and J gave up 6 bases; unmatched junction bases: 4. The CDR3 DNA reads TGCGCCAGCAGCCAAGAACTAGCGGGTTGGGATACGCAGTATTTT. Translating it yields CASSQELAGWDTQYF.

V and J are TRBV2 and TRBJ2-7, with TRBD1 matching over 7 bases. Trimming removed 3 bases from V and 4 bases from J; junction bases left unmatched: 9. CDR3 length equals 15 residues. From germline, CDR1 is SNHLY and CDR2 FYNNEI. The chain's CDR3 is CASSDLPRGRYEQYF. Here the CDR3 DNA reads TGTGCCAGCAGTGACCTCCCCAGGGGGAGATACGAGCAGTACTTC.

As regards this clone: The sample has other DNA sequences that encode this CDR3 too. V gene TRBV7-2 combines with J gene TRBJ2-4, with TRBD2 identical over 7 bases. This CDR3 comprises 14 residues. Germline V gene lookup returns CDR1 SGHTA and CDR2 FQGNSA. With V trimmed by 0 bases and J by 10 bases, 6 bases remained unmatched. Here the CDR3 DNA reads TGTGCCAGCAGCTTAGCCCGGGACTACGGAATTCAGTACTTC. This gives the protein CASSLARDYGIQYF.

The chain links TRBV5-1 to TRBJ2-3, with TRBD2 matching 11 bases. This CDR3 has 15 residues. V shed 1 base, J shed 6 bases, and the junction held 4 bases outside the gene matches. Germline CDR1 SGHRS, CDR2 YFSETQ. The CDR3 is CASSLSLAGGDTQYF. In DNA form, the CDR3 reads TGCGCCAGCAGCTTGTCTCTAGCGGGAGGTGATACGCAGTATTTT.

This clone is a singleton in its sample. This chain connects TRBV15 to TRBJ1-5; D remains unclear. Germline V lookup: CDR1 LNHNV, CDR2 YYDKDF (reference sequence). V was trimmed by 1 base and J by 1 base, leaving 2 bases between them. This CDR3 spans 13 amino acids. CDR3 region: CATSRGSNQPQHF. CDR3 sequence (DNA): TGTGCCACCAGCAGAGGGAGCAATCAGCCCCAGCATTTT. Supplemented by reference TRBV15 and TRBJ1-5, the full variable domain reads DAMVIQNPRYQVTQFGKPVTLSCSQTLNHNVMYWYQQKSSQAPKLLFHYYDKDFNNEADTPDNFQSRRPNTSFCFLDIRSPGLGDTAMYLCATSRGSNQPQHFGDGTRLSIL.

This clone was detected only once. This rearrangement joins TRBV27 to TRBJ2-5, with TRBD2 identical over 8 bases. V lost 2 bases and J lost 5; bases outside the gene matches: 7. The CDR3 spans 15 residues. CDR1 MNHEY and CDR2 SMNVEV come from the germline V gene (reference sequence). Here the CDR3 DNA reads TGTGCCAGCAGTTTAAAAGCGGGAGTATGGGAGACCCAGTACTTC. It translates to CASSLKAGVWETQYF.

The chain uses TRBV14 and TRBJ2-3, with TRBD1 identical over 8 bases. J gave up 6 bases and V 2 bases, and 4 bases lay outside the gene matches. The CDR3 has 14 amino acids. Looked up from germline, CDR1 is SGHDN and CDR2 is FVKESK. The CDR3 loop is CASSQRQGTDTQYF. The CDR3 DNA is TGTGCCAGCAGCCAAAGACAGGGGACGGATACGCAGTATTTT.

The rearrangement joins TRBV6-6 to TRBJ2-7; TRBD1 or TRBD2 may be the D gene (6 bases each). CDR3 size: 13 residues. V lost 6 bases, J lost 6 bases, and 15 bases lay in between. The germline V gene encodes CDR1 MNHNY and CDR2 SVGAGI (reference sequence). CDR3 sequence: CASRYAGQGEQYF. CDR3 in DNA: TGTGCCAGCAGGTACGCGGGACAAGGCGAGCAGTACTTC.

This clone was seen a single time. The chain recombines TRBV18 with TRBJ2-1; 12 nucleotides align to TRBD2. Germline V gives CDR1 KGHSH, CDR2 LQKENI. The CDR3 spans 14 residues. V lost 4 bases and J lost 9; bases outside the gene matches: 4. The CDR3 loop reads CASSLSSGRAEQFF. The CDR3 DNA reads TGTGCCAGCTCACTGTCTAGCGGGAGGGCTGAGCAGTTCTTC.

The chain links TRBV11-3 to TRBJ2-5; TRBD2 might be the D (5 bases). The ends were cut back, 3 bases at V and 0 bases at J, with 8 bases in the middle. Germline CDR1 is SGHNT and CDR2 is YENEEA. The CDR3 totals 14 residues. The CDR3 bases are TGTGCCAGCAGCTTGTCGAGGGACCAAGAGACCCAGTACTTC. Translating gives CASSLSRDQETQYF. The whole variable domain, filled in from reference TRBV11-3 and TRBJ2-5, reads EAGVVQSPRYKIIEKKQPVAFWCNPISGHNTLYWYLQNLGQGPELLIRYENEEAVDDSQLPKDRFSAERLKGVDSTLKIQPAELGDSAVYLCASSLSRDQETQYFGPGTRLLVL.

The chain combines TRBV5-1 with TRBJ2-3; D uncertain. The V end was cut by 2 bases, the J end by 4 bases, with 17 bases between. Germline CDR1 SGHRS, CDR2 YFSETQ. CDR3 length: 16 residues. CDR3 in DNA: TGCGCCAGCAGCTTAAAAGGAGTAGGTAATGCAGATACGCAGTATTTT. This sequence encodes CASSLKGVGNADTQYF.

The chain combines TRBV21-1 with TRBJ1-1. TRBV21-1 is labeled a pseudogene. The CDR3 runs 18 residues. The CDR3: CASSRHGEIGGANTEAFF. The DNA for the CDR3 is TGTGCCAGCAGCCGACACGGGGAGATTGGCGGGGCGAACACTGAAGCTTTCTTT.

The DNA of the CDR3 is TGTGCCAGCAGTGGAAGGTGGACGACAGATACGCAGTATTTT. It specifies CASSGRWTTDTQYF. V usage is TRBV6-5 and J usage is TRBJ2-3; D is uncertain. The CDR3 covers 14 residues. The germline V and J ends were trimmed by 5 bases and 3 bases, with 12 bases remaining between them. Germline V gene sequence: CDR1 MNHEY, CDR2 SVGAGI.

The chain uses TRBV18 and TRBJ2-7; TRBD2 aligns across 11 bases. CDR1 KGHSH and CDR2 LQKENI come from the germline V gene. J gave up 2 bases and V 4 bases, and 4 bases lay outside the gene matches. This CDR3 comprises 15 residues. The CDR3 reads CASSLGLAGPYEQYF. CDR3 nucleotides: TGTGCCAGCTCACTCGGACTAGCGGGTCCCTACGAGCAGTACTTC.